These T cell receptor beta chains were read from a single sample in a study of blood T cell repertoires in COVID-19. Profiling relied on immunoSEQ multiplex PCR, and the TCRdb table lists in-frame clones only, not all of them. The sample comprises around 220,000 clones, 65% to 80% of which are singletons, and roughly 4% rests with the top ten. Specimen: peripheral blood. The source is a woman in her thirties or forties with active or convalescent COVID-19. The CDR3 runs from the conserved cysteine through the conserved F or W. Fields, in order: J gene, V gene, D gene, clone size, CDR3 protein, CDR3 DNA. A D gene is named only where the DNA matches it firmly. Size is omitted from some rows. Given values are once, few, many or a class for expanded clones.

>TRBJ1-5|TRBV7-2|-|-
CASRKGGPLTGQPQHF
TGTGCCAGCAGGAAGGGGGGGCCATTAACTGGTCAGCCCCAGCATTTT
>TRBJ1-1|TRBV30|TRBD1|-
CAWKSPGQGAFF
TGTGCCTGGAAGTCCCCCGGACAGGGAGCTTTCTTT
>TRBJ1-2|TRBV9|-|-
CASSVQGLHGYTF
TGTGCCAGCAGCGTACAGGGTTTACATGGCTACACCTTC
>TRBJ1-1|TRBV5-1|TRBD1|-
CASSLALDRGATFF
TGCGCCAGCAGCTTGGCCCTGGACAGGGGGGCAACTTTCTTT
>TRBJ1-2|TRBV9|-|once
CASSPYFGGNYGYTF
TGTGCCAGCAGCCCATACTTCGGGGGGAATTATGGCTACACCTTC
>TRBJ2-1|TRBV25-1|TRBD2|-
CASRGPSGYNEQFF
TGTGCCAGCAGGGGGCCTAGCGGGTACAATGAGCAGTTCTTC
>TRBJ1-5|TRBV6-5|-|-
CASSYSRGSNQPQHF
TGTGCCAGCAGTTACAGCAGGGGAAGCAATCAGCCCCAGCATTTT
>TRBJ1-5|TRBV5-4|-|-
CASSLGEGPQHF
TGTGCCAGCAGCTTGGGGGAGGGACCCCAGCATTTT
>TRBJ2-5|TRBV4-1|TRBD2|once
CASRKEAGFPETQYF
TGCGCCAGCAGAAAAGAAGCGGGGTTTCCAGAGACCCAGTACTTC
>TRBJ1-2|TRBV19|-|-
CASSISGQNGYTF
TGTGCCAGTAGTATATCCGGACAGAATGGCTACACCTTC
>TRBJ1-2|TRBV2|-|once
CASSDETDYGYTF
TGTGCCAGCAGTGATGAGACAGACTATGGCTACACCTTC
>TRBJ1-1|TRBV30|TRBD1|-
CAWKDRITEAFF
TGTGCCTGGAAGGACAGGATCACTGAAGCTTTCTTT
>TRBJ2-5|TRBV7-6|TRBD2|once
CASSNPGLAGGRPTQYF
TGTGCCAGCAGCAATCCGGGACTAGCGGGGGGGCGACCGACCCAGTACTTC
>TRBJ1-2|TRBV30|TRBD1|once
CAWREGQGGGYTF
TGTGCCTGGAGGGAGGGACAGGGAGGAGGCTACACCTTC
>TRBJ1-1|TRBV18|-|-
CASSPGATGNTEAFF
TGTGCCAGCTCACCAGGGGCGACAGGGAACACTGAAGCTTTCTTT
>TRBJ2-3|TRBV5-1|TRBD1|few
CASSPGQGRGDTQYF
TGCGCCAGCAGCCCGGGACAGGGGAGGGGAGATACGCAGTATTTT
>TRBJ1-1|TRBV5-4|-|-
CASSLGLKNTEAFF
TGTGCCAGCAGCTTGGGGCTGAAGAACACTGAAGCTTTCTTT
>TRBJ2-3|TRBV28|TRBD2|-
CASSSSGEGTDTQYF
TGTGCCAGCAGTAGTAGCGGGGAAGGCACAGATACGCAGTATTTT
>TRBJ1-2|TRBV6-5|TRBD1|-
CASRPRTGVLYGYTF
TGTGCCAGCAGACCCCGTACAGGGGTACTCTATGGCTACACCTTC
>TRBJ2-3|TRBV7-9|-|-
CASSLAAKTDPKYF
TGTGCCAGCAGCTTAGCCGCTAAGACAGATCCTAAGTATTTT
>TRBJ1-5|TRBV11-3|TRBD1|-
CASNTGGYSNQPQHF
TGTGCCAGCAATACAGGGGGTTATAGCAATCAGCCCCAGCATTTT
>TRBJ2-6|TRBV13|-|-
CASRRGSSGANVLTF
TGTGCCAGCAGGCGAGGGAGCTCTGGGGCCAACGTCCTGACTTTC
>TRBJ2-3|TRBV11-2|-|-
CASSLVSSTDTQYF
TGTGCCAGCAGCTTAGTTTCGAGCACAGATACGCAGTATTTT
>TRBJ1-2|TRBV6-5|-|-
CASSYSGGQRNGYTF
TGTGCCAGCAGTTACTCTGGCGGTCAGAGAAATGGCTACACCTTC
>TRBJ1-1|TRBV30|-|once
CAWSPTHPPRNTEAFF
TGTGCCTGGAGTCCCACTCACCCCCCTCGAAACACTGAAGCTTTCTTT
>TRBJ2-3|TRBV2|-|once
CASSEQADTDTQYF
TGTGCCAGCAGTGAACAGGCAGACACAGATACGCAGTATTTT
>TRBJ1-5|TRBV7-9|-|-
CASSLGANQPQHF
TGTGCCAGCAGCTTAGGGGCAAATCAGCCCCAGCATTTT
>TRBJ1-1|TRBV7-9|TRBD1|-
CASSSLGTGGPEAFF
TGTGCCAGCAGCTCACTAGGGACAGGGGGTCCTGAAGCTTTCTTT
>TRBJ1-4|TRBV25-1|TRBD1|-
CASRDNTGGGEKLFF
TGTGCCAGCAGAGACAATACAGGGGGCGGAGAAAAACTGTTTTTT
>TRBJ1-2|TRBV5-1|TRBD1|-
CASSFQGAGGYTF
TGCGCCAGCAGCTTTCAGGGGGCGGGTGGCTACACCTTC
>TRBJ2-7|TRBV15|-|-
CATSREATAYEQYF
TGTGCCACCAGCAGGGAAGCGACCGCCTACGAGCAGTACTTC
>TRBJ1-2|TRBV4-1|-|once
CASSQEGIGGKANYGYTF
TGCGCCAGCAGCCAAGAAGGAATAGGGGGTAAAGCTAACTATGGCTACACCTTC
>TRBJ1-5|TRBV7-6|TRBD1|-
CARQGALGNQPQHF
TGTGCCAGGCAGGGGGCTTTAGGCAATCAGCCCCAGCATTTT
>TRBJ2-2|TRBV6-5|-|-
CASRGAGELFF
TGTGCCAGCAGGGGCGCCGGGGAGCTGTTTTTT
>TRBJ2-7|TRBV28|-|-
CASSFGQLYEQYF
TGTGCCAGCAGTTTCGGACAGCTCTACGAGCAGTACTTC
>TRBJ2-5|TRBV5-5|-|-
CASSLSEETQYF
TGTGCCAGCAGCTTGTCGGAGGAGACCCAGTACTTC
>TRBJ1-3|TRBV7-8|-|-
CASSSRRGTYSGNTIYF
TGTGCCAGCAGCTCGCGTCGGGGGACCTACTCTGGAAACACCATATATTTT
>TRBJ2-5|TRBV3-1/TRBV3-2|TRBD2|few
CASSQALTSGGPRETQYF
TGTGCCAGCAGCCAAGCCTTGACTAGCGGGGGGCCCCGGGAGACCCAGTACTTC
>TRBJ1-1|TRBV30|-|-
CAWSVSRNTEAFF
TGTGCCTGGAGTGTGTCCAGGAACACTGAAGCTTTCTTT
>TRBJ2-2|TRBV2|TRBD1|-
CASNLQGANGELFF
TGTGCCAGCAACCTACAGGGGGCGAACGGGGAGCTGTTTTTT
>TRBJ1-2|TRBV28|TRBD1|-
CASSFVGRGHGYTF
TGTGCCAGCAGTTTTGTCGGCAGGGGGCATGGCTACACCTTC
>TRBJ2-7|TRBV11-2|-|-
CASSLDMASYEQYF
TGTGCCAGCAGCTTAGATATGGCCTCCTACGAGCAGTACTTC
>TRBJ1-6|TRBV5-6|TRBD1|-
CASSPGTGVDSPLHF
TGTGCCAGCAGCCCGGGGACAGGGGTGGATTCACCCCTCCACTTT
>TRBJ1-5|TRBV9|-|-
CASSAFVGRNQPQHF
TGTGCCAGCAGCGCTTTTGTGGGGAGAAATCAGCCCCAGCATTTT
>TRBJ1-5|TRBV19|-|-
CASSTPHIRPQHF
TGTGCCAGTAGTACCCCTCATATCAGGCCCCAGCATTTT
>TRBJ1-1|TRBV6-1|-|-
CASSETGVNTEAFF
TGTGCCAGCAGTGAGACCGGGGTGAACACTGAAGCTTTCTTT
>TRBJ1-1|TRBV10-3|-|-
CAISERTKNTEAFF
TGTGCCATCAGTGAACGGACAAAGAACACTGAAGCTTTCTTT
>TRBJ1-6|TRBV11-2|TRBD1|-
CASRETGGASPLHF
TGTGCCAGCAGGGAGACAGGGGGCGCATCACCCCTCCACTTT
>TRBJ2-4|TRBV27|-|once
CASRDTSQNIQYF
TGTGCCAGCAGGGACACCTCTCAAAACATTCAGTACTTC
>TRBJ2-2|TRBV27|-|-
CASISRRGGELFF
TGTGCCAGCATCAGTCGGCGGGGCGGGGAGCTGTTTTTT
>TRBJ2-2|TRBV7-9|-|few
CASSLEIAGELFF
TGTGCCAGCAGCTTAGAGATAGCCGGGGAGCTGTTTTTT
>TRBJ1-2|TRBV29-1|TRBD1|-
CSEGTGQGYTF
TGCAGCGAGGGGACAGGGCAAGGCTACACCTTC